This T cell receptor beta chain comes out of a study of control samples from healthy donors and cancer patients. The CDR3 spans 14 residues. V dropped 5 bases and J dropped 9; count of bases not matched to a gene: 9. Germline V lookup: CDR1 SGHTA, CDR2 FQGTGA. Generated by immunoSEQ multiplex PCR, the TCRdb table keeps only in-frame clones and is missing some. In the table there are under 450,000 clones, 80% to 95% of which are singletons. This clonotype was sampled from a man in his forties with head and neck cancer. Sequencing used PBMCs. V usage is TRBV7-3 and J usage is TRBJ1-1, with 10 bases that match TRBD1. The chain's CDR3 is CASSITPGQGKAFF. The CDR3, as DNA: TGTGCCAGCAGCATCACACCGGGACAGGGGAAAGCTTTCTTT.